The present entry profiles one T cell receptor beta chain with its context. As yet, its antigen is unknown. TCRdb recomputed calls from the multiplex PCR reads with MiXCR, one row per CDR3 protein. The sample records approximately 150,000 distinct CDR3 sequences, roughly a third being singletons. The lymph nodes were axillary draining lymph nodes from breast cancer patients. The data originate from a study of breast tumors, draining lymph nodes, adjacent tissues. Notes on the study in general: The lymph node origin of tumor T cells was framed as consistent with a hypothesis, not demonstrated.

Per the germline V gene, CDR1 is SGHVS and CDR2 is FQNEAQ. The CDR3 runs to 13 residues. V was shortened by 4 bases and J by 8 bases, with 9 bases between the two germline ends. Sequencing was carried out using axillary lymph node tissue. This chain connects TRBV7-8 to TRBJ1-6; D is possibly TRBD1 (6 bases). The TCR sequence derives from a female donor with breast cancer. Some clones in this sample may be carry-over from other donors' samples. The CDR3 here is CASSSGGDSPLHF. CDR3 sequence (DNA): TGTGCCAGCAGCTCGGGGGGCGATTCACCCCTCCACTTT.